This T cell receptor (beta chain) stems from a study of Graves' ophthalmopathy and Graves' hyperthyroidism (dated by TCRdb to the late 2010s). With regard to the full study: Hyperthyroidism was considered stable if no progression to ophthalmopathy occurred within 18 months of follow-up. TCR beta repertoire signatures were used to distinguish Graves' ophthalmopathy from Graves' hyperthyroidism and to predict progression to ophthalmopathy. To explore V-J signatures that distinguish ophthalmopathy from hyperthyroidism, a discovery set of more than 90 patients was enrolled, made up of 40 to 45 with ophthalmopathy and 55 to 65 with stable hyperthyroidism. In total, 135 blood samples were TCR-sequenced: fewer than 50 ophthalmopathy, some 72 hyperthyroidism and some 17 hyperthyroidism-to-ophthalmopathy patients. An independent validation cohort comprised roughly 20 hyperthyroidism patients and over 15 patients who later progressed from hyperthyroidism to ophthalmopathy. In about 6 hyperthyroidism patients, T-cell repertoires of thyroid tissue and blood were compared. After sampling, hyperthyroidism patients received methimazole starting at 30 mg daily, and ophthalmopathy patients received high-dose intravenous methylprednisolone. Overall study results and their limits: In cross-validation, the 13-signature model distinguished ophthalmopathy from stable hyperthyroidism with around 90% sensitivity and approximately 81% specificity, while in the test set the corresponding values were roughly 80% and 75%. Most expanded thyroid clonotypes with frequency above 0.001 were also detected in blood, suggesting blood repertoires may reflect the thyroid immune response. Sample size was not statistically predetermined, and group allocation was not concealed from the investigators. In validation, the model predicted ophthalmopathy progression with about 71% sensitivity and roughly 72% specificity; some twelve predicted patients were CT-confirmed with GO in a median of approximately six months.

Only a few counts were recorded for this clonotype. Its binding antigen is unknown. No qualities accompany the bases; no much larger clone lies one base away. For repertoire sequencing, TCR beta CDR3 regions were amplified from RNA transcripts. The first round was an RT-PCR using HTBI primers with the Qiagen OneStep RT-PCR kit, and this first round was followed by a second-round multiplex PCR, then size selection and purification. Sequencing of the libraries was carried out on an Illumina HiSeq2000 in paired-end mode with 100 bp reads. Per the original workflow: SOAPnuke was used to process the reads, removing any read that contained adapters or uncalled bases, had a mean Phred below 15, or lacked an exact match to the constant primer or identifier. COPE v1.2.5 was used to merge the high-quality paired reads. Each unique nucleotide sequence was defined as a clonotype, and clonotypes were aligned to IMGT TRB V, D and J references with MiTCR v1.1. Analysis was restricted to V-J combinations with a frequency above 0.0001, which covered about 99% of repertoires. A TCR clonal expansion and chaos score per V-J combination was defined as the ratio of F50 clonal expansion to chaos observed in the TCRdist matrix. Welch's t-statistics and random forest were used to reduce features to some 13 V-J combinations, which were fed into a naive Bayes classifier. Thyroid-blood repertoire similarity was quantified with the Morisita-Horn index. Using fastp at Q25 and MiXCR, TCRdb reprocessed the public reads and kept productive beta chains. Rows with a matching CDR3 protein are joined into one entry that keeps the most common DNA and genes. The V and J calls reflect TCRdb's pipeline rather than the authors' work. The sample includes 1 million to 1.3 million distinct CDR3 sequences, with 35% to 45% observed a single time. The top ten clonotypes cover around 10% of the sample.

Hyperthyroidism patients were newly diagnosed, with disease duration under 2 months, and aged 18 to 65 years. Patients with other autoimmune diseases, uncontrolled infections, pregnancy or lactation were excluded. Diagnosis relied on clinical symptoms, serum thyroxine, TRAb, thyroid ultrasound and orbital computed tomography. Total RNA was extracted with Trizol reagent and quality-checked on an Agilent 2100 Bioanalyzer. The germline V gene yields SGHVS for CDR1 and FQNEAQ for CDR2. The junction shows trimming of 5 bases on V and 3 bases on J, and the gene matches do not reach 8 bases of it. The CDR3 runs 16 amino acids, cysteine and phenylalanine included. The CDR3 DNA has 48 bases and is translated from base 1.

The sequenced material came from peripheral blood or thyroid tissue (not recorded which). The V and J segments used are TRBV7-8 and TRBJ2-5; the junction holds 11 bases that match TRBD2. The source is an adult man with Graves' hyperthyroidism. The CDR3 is CASSPTSGGLEETQYF. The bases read TGTGCCAGCAGCCCCACTAGCGGGGGCTTAGAAGAGACCCAGTACTTC. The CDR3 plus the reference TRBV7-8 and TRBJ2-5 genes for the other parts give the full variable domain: GAGVSQSPRYKVAKRGQDVALRCDPISGHVSLFWYQQALGQGPEFLTYFQNEAQLDKSGLPSDRFFAERPEGSVSTLKIQRTQQEDSAVYLCASSPTSGGLEETQYFGPGTRLLVL.